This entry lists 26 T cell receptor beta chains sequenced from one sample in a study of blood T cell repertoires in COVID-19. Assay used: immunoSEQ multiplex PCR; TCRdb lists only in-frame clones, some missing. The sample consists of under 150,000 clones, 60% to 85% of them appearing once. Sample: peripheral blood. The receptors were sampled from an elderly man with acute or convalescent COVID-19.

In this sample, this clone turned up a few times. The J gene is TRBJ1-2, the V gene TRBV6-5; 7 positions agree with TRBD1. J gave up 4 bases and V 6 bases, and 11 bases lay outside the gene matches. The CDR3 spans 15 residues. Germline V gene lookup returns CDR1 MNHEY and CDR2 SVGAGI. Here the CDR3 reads CASRVPGQYVYGYTF. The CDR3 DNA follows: TGTGCCAGCAGGGTCCCGGGACAGTATGTCTATGGCTACACCTTC.

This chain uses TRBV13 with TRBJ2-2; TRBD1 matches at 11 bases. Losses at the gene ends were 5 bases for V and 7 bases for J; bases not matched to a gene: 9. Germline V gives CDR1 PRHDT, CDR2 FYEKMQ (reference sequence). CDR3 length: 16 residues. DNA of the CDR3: TGTGCCAGCAGCGACGGACAGGGGGCGATAGGCGGGGAGCTGTTTTTT. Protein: CASSDGQGAIGGELFF.

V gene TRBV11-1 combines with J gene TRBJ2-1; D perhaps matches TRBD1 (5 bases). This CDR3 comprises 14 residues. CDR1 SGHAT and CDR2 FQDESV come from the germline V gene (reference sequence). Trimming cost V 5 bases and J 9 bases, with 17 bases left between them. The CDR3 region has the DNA TGTGCCAGCAGCGCCGCAAGTCAGGGCGGTGAGCAGTTCTTC. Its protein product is CASSAASQGGEQFF.

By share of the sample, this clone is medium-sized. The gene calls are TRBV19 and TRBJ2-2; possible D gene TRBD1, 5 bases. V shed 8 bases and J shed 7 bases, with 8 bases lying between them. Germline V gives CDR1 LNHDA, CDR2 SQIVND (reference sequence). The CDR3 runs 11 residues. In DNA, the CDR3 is TGTGCCAGTGACAGTTTCGGGGAGCTGTTTTTT. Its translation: CASDSFGELFF.

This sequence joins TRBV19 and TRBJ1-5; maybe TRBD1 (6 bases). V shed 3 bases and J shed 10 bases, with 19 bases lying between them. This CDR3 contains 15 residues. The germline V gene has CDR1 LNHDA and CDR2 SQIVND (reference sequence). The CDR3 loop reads CASSIARGNPFPQHF. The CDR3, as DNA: TGTGCCAGTAGTATCGCGAGGGGGAATCCTTTCCCCCAGCATTTT.

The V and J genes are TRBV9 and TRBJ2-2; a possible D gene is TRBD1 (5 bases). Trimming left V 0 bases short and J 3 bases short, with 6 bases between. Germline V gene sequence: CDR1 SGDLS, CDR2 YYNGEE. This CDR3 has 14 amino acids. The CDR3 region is CASSVEGDTGELFF. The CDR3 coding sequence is TGTGCCAGCAGCGTAGAAGGGGACACCGGGGAGCTGTTTTTT.

CDR3 coding DNA: TGTGCCAGCAGTGGGGACAGGGGCAGAGATACGCAGTATTTT. Protein sequence: CASSGDRGRDTQYF. V is TRBV2 and J is TRBJ2-3, with 10 positions matching TRBD1. V shed 4 bases and J 5 bases; nucleotides not matched to a gene: 3. Germline CDR1 is SNHLY and CDR2 is FYNNEI. The CDR3 is made up of 14 amino acids.

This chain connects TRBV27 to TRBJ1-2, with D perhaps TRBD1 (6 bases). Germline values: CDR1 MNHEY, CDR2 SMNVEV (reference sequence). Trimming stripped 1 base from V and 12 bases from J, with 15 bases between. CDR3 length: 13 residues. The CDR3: CASSLWGGAAHTF. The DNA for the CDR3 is TGTGCCAGCAGTTTATGGGGGGGGGCAGCGCACACCTTC.

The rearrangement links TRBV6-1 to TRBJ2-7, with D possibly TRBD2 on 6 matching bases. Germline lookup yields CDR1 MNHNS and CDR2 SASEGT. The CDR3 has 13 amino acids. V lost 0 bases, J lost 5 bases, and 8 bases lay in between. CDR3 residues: CASSEAGGNEQYF. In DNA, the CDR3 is TGTGCCAGCAGTGAAGCTGGAGGGAACGAGCAGTACTTC.

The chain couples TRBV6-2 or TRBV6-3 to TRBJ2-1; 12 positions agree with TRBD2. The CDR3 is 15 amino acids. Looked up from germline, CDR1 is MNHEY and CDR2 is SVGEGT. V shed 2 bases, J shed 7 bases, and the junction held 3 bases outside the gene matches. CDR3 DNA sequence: TGTGCCAGCAGTTACGCACTAGCGGGGGGAAATGAGCAGTTCTTC. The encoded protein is CASSYALAGGNEQFF.

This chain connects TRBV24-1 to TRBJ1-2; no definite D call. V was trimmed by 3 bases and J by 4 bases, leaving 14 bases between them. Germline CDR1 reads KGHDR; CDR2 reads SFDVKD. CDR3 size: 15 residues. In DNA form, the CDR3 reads TGTGCCACCAGTGATCCTCGAGGAGATATCTATGGCTACACCTTC. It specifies CATSDPRGDIYGYTF.

CDR3 loop: CASCGNNEQFF. The CDR3 nucleotides read TGTGCCAGCTGCGGAAACAATGAGCAGTTCTTC. This sequence joins TRBV6-5 and TRBJ2-1; D is unresolved. There are 11 residues in the CDR3. V lost 8 bases and J 5 bases, leaving 7 bases between the germline ends. Per the germline V gene, CDR1 is MNHEY and CDR2 is SVGAGI.

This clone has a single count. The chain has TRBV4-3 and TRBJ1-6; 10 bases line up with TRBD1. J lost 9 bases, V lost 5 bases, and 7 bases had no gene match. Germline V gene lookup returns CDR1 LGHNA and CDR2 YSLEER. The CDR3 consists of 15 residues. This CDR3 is CASSTDDRGLSPLHF. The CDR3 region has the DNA TGCGCCAGCAGCACCGACGACAGGGGGCTTTCACCCCTCCACTTT.

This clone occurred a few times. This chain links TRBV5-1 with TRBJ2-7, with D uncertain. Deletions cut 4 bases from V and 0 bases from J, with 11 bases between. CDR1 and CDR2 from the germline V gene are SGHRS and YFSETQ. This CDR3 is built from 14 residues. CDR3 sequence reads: CASSPRSSSYEQYF. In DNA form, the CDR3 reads TGCGCCAGCAGCCCCAGGTCAAGCTCCTACGAGCAGTACTTC.

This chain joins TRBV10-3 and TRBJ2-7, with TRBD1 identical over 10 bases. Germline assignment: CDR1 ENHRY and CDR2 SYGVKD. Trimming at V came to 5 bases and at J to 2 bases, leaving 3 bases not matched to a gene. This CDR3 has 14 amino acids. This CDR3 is CAISRDRGTYEQYF. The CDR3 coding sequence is TGTGCCATCAGTCGGGACAGGGGAACCTACGAGCAGTACTTC.

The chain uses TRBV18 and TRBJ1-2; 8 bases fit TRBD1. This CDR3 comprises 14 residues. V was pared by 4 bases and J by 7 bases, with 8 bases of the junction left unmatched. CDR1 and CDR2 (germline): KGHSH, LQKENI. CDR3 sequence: CASSRLDREGGYTF. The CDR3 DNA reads TGTGCCAGCTCACGATTGGACAGGGAGGGTGGCTACACCTTC.

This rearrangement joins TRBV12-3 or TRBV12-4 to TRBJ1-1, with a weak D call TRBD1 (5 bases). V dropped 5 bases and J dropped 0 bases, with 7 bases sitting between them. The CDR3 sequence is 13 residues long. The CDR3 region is CASSRTLNTEAFF. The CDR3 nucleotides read TGTGCCAGCAGTCGGACATTGAACACTGAAGCTTTCTTT.

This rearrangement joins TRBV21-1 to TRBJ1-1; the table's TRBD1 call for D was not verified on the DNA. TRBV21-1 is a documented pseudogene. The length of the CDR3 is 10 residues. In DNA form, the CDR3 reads TGTGCCAGCAGCAATGGCAGAGCTTTCTTT. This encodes CASSNGRAFF.

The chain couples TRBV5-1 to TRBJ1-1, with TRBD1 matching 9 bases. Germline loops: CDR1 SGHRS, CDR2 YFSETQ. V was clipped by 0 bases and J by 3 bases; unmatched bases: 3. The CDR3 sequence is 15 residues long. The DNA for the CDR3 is TGCGCCAGCAGCTTGGACGGACAGGGGCACACTGAAGCTTTCTTT. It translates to CASSLDGQGHTEAFF.

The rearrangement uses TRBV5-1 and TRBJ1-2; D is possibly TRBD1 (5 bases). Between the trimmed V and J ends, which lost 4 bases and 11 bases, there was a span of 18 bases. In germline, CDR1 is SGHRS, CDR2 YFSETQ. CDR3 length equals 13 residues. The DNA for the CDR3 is TGCGCCAGCAGCCAGGACAAGCCAAGTGGTTACACCTTC. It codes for CASSQDKPSGYTF.

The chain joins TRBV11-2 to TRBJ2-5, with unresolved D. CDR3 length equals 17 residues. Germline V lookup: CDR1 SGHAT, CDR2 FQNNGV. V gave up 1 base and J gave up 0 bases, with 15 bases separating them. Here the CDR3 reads CASSLAHYNQYQETQYF. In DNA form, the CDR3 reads TGTGCCAGCAGCTTAGCACATTACAACCAGTACCAAGAGACCCAGTACTTC.

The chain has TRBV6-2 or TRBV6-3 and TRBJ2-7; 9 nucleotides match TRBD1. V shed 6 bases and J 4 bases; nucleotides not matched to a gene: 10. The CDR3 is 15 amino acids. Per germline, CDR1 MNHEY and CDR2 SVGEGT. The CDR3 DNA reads TGTGCCAGCAGCCCCGGACAGGGGTATTCATACGAGCAGTACTTC. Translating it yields CASSPGQGYSYEQYF.

Here the CDR3 reads CASSLRRGKGADTQYF. The CDR3 nucleotides read TGTGCCAGCAGCTTAAGGCGGGGCAAAGGTGCAGATACGCAGTATTTT. The chain employs TRBV11-1 and TRBJ2-3, with D tentatively TRBD2 (6 bases). Germline V gene lookup returns CDR1 SGHAT and CDR2 FQDESV (reference sequence). V gave up 2 bases and J gave up 4 bases, with 16 bases separating them. The CDR3 covers 16 residues.

In DNA form, the CDR3 reads TGCAGTGCTAGTCGTAGCGGGGGGCCAACAGATACGCAGTATTTT. Translation gives CSASRSGGPTDTQYF. V usage is TRBV20-1 and J usage is TRBJ2-3; 10 nucleotides align to TRBD2. The CDR3 totals 15 residues. Germline V gene sequence: CDR1 DFQATT, CDR2 SNEGSKA (reference sequence). After removal of 3 bases from V and 3 bases from J, the junction contained 6 bases not matched to a gene.

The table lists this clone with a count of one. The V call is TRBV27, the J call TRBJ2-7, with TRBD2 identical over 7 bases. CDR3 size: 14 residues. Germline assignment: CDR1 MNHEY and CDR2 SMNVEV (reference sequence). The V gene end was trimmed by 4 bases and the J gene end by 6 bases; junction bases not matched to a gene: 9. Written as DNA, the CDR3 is TGTGCCAGCAGTTATCAAGGCCGGGGGGTCGAGCAGTACTTC. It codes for CASSYQGRGVEQYF.

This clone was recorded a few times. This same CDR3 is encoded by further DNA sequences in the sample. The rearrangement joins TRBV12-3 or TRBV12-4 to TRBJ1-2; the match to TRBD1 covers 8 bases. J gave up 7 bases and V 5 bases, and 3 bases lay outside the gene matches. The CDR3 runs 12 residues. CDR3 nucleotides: TGTGCCAGCAGTCCCGGACAGGGTGGCTACACCTTC. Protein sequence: CASSPGQGGYTF.